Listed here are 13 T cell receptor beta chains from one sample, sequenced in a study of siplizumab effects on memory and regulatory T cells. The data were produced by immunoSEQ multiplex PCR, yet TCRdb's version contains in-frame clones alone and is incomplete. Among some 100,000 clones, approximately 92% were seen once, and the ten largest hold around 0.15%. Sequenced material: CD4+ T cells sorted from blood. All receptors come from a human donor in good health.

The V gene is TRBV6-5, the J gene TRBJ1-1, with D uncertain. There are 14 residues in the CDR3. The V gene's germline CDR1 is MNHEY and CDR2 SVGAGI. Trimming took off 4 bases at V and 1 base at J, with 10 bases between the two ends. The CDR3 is CASSFTVQNTEAFF. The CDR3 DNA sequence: TGTGCCAGCAGTTTTACAGTGCAGAACACTGAAGCTTTCTTT.

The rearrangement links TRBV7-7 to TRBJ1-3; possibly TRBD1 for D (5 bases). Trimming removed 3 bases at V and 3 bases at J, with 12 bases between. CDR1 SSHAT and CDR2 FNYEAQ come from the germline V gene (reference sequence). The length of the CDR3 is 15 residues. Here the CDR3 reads CASSLGVANGNTIYF. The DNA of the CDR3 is TGTGCCAGCAGCTTGGGGGTGGCAAATGGAAACACCATATATTTT.

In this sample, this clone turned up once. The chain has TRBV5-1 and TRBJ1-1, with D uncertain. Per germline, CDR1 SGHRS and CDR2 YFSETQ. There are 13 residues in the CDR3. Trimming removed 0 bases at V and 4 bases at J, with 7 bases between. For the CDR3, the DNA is TGCGCCAGCAGCTTGGAAGGGTTCACTGAAGCTTTCTTT. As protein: CASSLEGFTEAFF.

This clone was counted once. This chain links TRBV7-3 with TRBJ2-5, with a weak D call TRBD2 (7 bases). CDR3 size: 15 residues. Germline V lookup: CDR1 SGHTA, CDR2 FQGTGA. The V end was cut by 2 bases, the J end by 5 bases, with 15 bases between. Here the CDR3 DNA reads TGTGCCAGCAGCTTACTGGGGGGGGGCTTCGAGACCCAGTACTTC. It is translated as CASSLLGGGFETQYF.

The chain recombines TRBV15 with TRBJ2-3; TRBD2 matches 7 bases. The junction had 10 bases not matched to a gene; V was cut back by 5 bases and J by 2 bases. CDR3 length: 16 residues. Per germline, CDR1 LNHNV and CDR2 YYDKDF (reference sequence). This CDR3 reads CATSDQLARNTDTQYF. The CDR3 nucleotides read TGTGCCACCAGCGACCAACTAGCGCGCAACACAGATACGCAGTATTTT.

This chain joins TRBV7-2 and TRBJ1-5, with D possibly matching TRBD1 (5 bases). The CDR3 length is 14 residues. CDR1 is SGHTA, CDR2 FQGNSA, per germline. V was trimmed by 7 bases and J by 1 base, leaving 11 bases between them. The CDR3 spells CASNLQASNQPQHF. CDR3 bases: TGTGCCAGCAACCTACAGGCGAGCAATCAGCCCCAGCATTTT.

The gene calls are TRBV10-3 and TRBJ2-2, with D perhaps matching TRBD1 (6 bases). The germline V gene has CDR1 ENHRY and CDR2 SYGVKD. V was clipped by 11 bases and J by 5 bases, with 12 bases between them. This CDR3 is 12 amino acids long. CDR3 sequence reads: CAVAQGTGELFF. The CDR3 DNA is TGTGCCGTCGCACAGGGAACCGGGGAGCTGTTTTTT.

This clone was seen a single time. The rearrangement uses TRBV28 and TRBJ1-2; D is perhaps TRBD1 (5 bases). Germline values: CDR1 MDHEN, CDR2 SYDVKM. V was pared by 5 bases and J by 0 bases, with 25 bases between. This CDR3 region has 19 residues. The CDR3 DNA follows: TGTGCCAGCAGTCATCGCGACTCAGGGTGGGTTCAAGCTAACTATGGCTACACCTTC. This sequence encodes CASSHRDSGWVQANYGYTF.

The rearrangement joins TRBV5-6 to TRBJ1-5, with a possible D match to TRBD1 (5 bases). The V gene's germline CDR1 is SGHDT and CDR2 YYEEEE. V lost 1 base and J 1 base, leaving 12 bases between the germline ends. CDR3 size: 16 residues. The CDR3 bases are TGTGCCAGCAGCTTGTCCCGGGGCGGAAGCAATCAGCCCCAGCATTTT. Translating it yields CASSLSRGGSNQPQHF.

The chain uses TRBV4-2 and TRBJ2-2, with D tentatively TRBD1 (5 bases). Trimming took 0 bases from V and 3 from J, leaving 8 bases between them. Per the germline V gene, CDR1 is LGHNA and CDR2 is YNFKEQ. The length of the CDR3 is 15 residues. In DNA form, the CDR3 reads TGTGCCAGCAGCCAAGAAAACAGGTACACCGGGGAGCTGTTTTTT. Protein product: CASSQENRYTGELFF.

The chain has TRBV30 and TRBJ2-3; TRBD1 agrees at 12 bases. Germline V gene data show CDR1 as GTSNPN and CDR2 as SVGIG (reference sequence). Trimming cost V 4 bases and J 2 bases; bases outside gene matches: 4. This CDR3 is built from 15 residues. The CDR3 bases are TGTGCCTGGACGGGGACAGGGGGCGCCACAGATACGCAGTATTTT. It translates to CAWTGTGGATDTQYF.

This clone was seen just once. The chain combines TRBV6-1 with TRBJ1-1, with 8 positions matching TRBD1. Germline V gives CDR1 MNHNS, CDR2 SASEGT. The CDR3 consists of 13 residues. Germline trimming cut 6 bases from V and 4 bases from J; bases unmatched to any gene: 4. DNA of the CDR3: TGTGCCAGCAGGGGACAGGTGGGCACTGAAGCTTTCTTT. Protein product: CASRGQVGTEAFF.

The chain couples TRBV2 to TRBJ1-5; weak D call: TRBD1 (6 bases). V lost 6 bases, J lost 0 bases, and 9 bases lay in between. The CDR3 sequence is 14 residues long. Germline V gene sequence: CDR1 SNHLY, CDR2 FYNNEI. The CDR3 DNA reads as TGTGCCAGCAGCAGGACAGTTAGCAATCAGCCCCAGCATTTT. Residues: CASSRTVSNQPQHF.